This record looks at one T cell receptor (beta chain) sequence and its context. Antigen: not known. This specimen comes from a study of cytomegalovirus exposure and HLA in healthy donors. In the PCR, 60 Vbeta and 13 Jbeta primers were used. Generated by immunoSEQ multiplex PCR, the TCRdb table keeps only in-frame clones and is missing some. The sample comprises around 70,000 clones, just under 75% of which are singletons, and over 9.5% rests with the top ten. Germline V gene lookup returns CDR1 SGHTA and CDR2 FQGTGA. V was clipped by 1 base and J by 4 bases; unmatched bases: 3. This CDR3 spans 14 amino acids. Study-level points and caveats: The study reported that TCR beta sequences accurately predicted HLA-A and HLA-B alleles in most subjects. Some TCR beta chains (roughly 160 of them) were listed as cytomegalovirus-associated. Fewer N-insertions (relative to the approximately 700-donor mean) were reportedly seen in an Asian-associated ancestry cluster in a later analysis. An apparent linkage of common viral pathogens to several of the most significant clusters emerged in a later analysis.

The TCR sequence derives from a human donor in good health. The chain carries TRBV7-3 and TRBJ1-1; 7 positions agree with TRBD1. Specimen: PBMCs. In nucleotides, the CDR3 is TGTGCCAGCAGCTTAATGGGACAGACCACTGAAGCTTTCTTT. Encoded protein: CASSLMGQTTEAFF.